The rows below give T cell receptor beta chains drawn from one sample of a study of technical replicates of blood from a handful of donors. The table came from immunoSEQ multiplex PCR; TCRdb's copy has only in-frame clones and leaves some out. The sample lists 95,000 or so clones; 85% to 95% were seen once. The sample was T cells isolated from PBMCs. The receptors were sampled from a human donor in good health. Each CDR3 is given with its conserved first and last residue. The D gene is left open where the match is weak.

cdr3_aa: CASSPRPGTGFEQYF
cdr3_nt: TGTGCCAGCAGCCCTCGTCCCGGGACAGGATTCGAGCAGTACTTC
j_call: TRBJ2-7
d_call: TRBD1
cdr3_length: 15
v_call: TRBV7-9

cdr3_aa: CASSPAGVALQFF
cdr3_nt: TGTGCCAGTAGTCCCGCGGGAGTGGCGTTGCAGTTCTTC
j_call: TRBJ2-1
d_call: TRBD2
cdr3_length: 13
v_call: TRBV19

cdr3_aa: CASSQGVKGRPGVGEQYF
cdr3_nt: TGTGCCAGCAGCCAAGGGGTGAAGGGCAGGCCGGGAGTGGGGGAGCAGTACTTC
j_call: TRBJ2-7
d_call: NA
cdr3_length: 18
v_call: TRBV4-2

cdr3_aa: CASSVGISNTGELFF
cdr3_nt: TGTGCCAGCAGCGTTGGCATTTCGAACACCGGGGAGCTGTTTTTT
j_call: TRBJ2-2
d_call: NA
cdr3_length: 15
v_call: TRBV9

cdr3_aa: CASVAGSGSLNQPQHF
cdr3_nt: TGTGCCAGCGTTGCCGGTAGCGGCAGCCTCAATCAGCCCCAGCATTTT
j_call: TRBJ1-5
d_call: NA
cdr3_length: 16
v_call: TRBV2

cdr3_aa: CASSVVAANTGELFF
cdr3_nt: TGTGCCAGCAGCGTAGTAGCGGCGAACACCGGGGAGCTGTTTTTT
j_call: TRBJ2-2
d_call: NA
cdr3_length: 15
v_call: TRBV9

cdr3_aa: CASSFRTPTGELFF
cdr3_nt: TGTGCCAGCAGCTTTAGGACACCAACCGGGGAGCTGTTTTTT
j_call: TRBJ2-2
d_call: NA
cdr3_length: 14
v_call: TRBV5-4

cdr3_aa: CASSLGGADGYTF
cdr3_nt: TGTGCCAGCAGCTTAGGCGGGGCTGATGGCTACACCTTC
j_call: TRBJ1-2
d_call: NA
cdr3_length: 13
v_call: TRBV7-9

cdr3_aa: CASSYRENTEAFF
cdr3_nt: TGTGCCAGCAGCTACAGGGAGAACACTGAAGCTTTCTTT
j_call: TRBJ1-1
d_call: NA
cdr3_length: 13
v_call: TRBV7-2

cdr3_aa: CASSQLQGAGADTQYF
cdr3_nt: TGTGCCAGCAGCCAATTACAGGGGGCCGGGGCAGATACGCAGTATTTT
j_call: TRBJ2-3
d_call: TRBD1
cdr3_length: 16
v_call: TRBV7-6